This T cell receptor (beta chain) is from a study of T cells in Graves' hyperthyroidism and ophthalmopathy. Study results and limitations: Researchers found most expanded thyroid clonotypes above 0.001 in blood as well. It was a median around seven months before onset that the model predicted ophthalmopathy.

With a duration under 2 months, the hyperthyroidism was newly diagnosed in patients aged 18 to 65. Clinical symptoms, serum thyroxine, TRAb, thyroid ultrasound and orbital computed tomography established diagnosis. RNA transcripts yielded amplified TCR beta CDR3 regions. HTBI primers drove first-round RT-PCR of the TCR CDR3. TCRdb called the multiplex PCR reads again in MiXCR, with one record for every CDR3 protein. The sample has about 580,000 distinct CDR3 sequences, approximately 44% seen once; the top ten hold more than 7.5%. In its sample, this clonotype was seen many times. No antigen is known for it. This TCR was recovered from a woman between 18 and 29 years old with Graves' hyperthyroidism. The sequenced sample was peripheral blood or thyroid tissue (not recorded which).

The CDR3 sequence: CASSVGAGGALNTEAFF. For the CDR3, the DNA is TGTGCCAGCAGCGTAGGTGCCGGGGGGGCTTTGAACACTGAAGCTTTCTTT. V is TRBV9 and J is TRBJ1-1; tentative D call: TRBD1 (6 bases). V lost 0 bases, J lost 0 bases, and 15 bases lay in between. The CDR3 has 17 residues. Germline lookup yields CDR1 SGDLS and CDR2 YYNGEE.